These 6 T cell receptor beta chains were sequenced from one sample in a study of T-cell memory formation after mild COVID-19. TCRdb recomputed calls from the 5' RACE reads with MiXCR, one row per CDR3 protein. The repertoire holds fewer than 200,000 distinct CDR3 sequences, with approximately 17% as singletons. Sequenced: PBMCs or a T cell subset sorted from them (not recorded which). These receptor sequences come from a man aged 18 to 29 who had mild COVID-19 (a few samples of this study predate the infection). Cell type and time point are not known.

The chain recombines TRBV20-1 with TRBJ1-1; D is unresolved. Germline CDR1 and CDR2: DFQATT and SNEGSKA (reference sequence). This CDR3 is built from 13 residues. The ends were cut back, 8 bases at V and 2 bases at J, with 15 bases in the middle. The CDR3 bases are TGCAGTACCTATCATGCAAGTAACACTGAAGCTTTCTTT. Its protein product is CSTYHASNTEAFF.

This chain links TRBV6-2 or TRBV6-3 with TRBJ1-5, with TRBD1 identical over 8 bases. Germline CDR1 reads MNHEY; CDR2 reads SVGEGT. V was pared by 8 bases and J by 6 bases, with 9 bases of the junction left unmatched. The CDR3 sequence is 14 residues long. The CDR3 sequence is CASLDRGASQPQHF. In nucleotides, the CDR3 is TGTGCCAGCCTTGACAGGGGCGCAAGTCAGCCCCAGCATTTT.

The chain has TRBV15 and TRBJ2-3, with D tentatively TRBD1 (5 bases). CDR3 length: 15 amino acids. Germline assignment: CDR1 LNHNV and CDR2 YYDKDF (reference sequence). Trimming pared 1 base from V and 4 bases from J, leaving 12 bases between. The CDR3 spells CATSRVTGISDTQYF. The CDR3 DNA reads as TGTGCCACCAGCAGAGTCACAGGTATATCAGATACGCAGTATTTT.

This clonotype was observed a few times. As DNA, the CDR3 is TGTGCCACCAACGGGGAGGGCCCGCACAAGGGGCAGTATTTT. Amino acid sequence: CATNGEGPHKGQYF. This chain joins TRBV24-1 and TRBJ2-3; 7 bases fit TRBD2. This CDR3 has 14 residues. V trimming: 8 bases; J trimming: 11 bases; junction bases outside the gene matches: 15. The germline gives CDR1 KGHDR, CDR2 SFDVKD.

This chain joins TRBV7-2 and TRBJ2-3; 7 bases map to TRBD2. There are 13 residues in the CDR3. Germline CDR1 is SGHTA and CDR2 is FQGNSA. Trimming took 10 bases from V and 4 from J; bases not matched to a gene: 8. This chain's CDR3 is CANGQRGSDTQYF. CDR3 DNA sequence: TGTGCCAACGGGCAGCGGGGTTCAGATACGCAGTATTTT.

V is TRBV5-1 and J is TRBJ2-2, with 7 bases that match TRBD1. CDR3 length: 15 residues. V trimming: 3 bases; J trimming: 7 bases; junction bases outside the gene matches: 9. CDR1 and CDR2 (germline): SGHRS, YFSETQ. The chain's CDR3 is CASSSRQGTGGELFF. The CDR3 DNA is TGCGCCAGCAGCTCGAGACAGGGAACGGGCGGGGAGCTGTTTTTT. The full variable domain, with the rest looked up from reference TRBV5-1 and TRBJ2-2, is KAGVTQTPRYLIKTRGQQVTLSCSPISGHRSVSWYQQTPGQGLQFLFEYFSETQRNKGNFPGRFSGRQFSNSRSEMNVSTLELGDSALYLCASSSRQGTGGELFFGEGSRLTVL.